The next 26 T cell receptor beta chains were all read from a single sample in a study of OX40 agonist ivuxolimab in advanced cancers. Using immunoSEQ multiplex PCR, the repertoire was profiled, and TCRdb retains in-frame clones only, with some absent. The table includes tens of thousands of clones, under 95% detected once. The sample here was CD4+ or CD8+ T cells sorted from blood, taken in a trial of the OX40 agonist ivuxolimab. The receptor set was obtained from an adult with an advanced solid tumor such as melanoma, head and neck, liver or kidney cancer.

The chain is built from TRBV18 and TRBJ2-7; weak D call: TRBD2 (6 bases). Between the trimmed V and J ends, which lost 3 bases and 2 bases, there was a span of 20 bases. The CDR3 contains 17 residues. Germline lookup yields CDR1 KGHSH and CDR2 LQKENI. The chain's CDR3 is CASSPQSHGLPPYEQYF. The CDR3 region has the DNA TGTGCCAGCTCACCCCAATCCCACGGACTACCCCCCTACGAGCAGTACTTC.

There are a few counts of this clone. The chain employs TRBV2 and TRBJ2-2; 8 bases align to TRBD2. This CDR3 has 15 amino acids. Trimming removed 4 bases from V and 4 bases from J; junction bases left unmatched: 5. CDR1 and CDR2 (germline): SNHLY, FYNNEI. The CDR3 loop is CASSAGLGRTGELFF. The CDR3, as DNA: TGTGCCAGCAGTGCGGGACTAGGGCGCACCGGGGAGCTGTTTTTT.

V is TRBV5-1 and J is TRBJ1-6; perhaps TRBD1 as D (5 bases). CDR3 size: 15 residues. V dropped 0 bases and J dropped 7 bases, with 11 bases sitting between them. Germline lookup yields CDR1 SGHRS and CDR2 YFSETQ. Written as DNA, the CDR3 is TGCGCCAGCAGCTTGGTGGGGACGGAGAATTCACCCCTCCACTTT. It encodes CASSLVGTENSPLHF.

The chain is built from TRBV18 and TRBJ1-1, with 8 positions matching TRBD1. Germline CDR1 and CDR2: KGHSH and LQKENI. This CDR3 comprises 19 residues. The trim removed 1 base at V and 4 bases at J, leaving 17 bases unmatched. CDR3 DNA: TGTGCCAGCTCACCACACGAACCGGCAGGGGGCCTAATTTTCACTGAAGCTTTCTTT. Its translation: CASSPHEPAGGLIFTEAFF.

The chain combines TRBV18 with TRBJ2-3; D possibly corresponds to TRBD1 (6 bases). Germline V gene data show CDR1 as KGHSH and CDR2 as LQKENI. This CDR3 contains 15 residues. Trimming took 5 bases from V and 4 from J, leaving 16 bases between them. Written as DNA, the CDR3 is TGTGCCAGCTCATCACAGGGTTTTATGGCAGATACGCAGTATTTT. This codes for CASSSQGFMADTQYF.

V usage is TRBV20-1 and J usage is TRBJ1-3; D ambiguous. Germline V gives CDR1 DFQATT, CDR2 SNEGSKA (reference sequence). The CDR3 totals 10 residues. Trimming removed 5 bases from V and 11 bases from J, with 10 bases in between. CDR3 amino acids: CSAGERAIYF. The DNA of the CDR3 is TGCAGTGCTGGGGAGAGGGCCATATATTTT.

This clone showed up just once. The rearrangement links TRBV6-5 to TRBJ1-2; D possibly corresponds to TRBD1 (5 bases). Between the trimmed V and J ends, which lost 5 bases and 8 bases, there was a span of 15 bases. Germline V gene data show CDR1 as MNHEY and CDR2 as SVGAGI. CDR3 length equals 13 residues. The CDR3 loop reads CASSTDGAGGYTF. CDR3 in DNA: TGTGCCAGCAGTACAGACGGGGCAGGCGGCTACACCTTC.

V usage is TRBV7-2 and J usage is TRBJ2-4; 9 nucleotides line up with TRBD1. CDR1 is SGHTA and CDR2 is FQGNSA in the germline V gene. V dropped 3 bases and J dropped 9; count of bases not matched to a gene: 9. This CDR3 has 15 residues. The CDR3 here is CASSFAPDRGSIQYF. CDR3 DNA: TGTGCCAGCAGCTTCGCCCCGGACAGGGGTAGCATTCAGTACTTC.

The chain recombines TRBV5-1 with TRBJ2-3; no clear D gene. V dropped 0 bases and J dropped 2 bases, with 4 bases sitting between them. CDR3 length: 13 amino acids. CDR1 and CDR2 from the germline V gene are SGHRS and YFSETQ. The CDR3 DNA reads TGCGCCAGCAGCTTGGACTACACAGATACGCAGTATTTT. Translated: CASSLDYTDTQYF.

The chain links TRBV7-2 to TRBJ2-1; 10 bases are a match to TRBD2. Germline loops: CDR1 SGHTA, CDR2 FQGNSA. The CDR3 contains 19 residues. Trimming at V came to 1 base and at J to 1 base, leaving 10 bases not matched to a gene. CDR3 residues: CASSLVYWISGGSYNEQFF. CDR3 in DNA: TGTGCCAGCAGCTTAGTGTACTGGATTAGCGGGGGGTCCTACAATGAGCAGTTCTTC.

V gene TRBV11-2 combines with J gene TRBJ2-5; 9 bases match TRBD1. Per the germline V gene, CDR1 is SGHAT and CDR2 is FQNNGV. The CDR3 totals 15 residues. Trimming at V came to 8 bases and at J to 1 base, leaving 8 bases not matched to a gene. The CDR3 reads CASCGGTGPQETQYF. As DNA, the CDR3 is TGTGCCAGCTGCGGCGGGACAGGGCCCCAAGAGACCCAGTACTTC. The entire variable domain, with the rest obtained from reference TRBV11-2 and TRBJ2-5, is as follows: EAGVAQSPRYKIIEKRQSVAFWCNPISGHATLYWYQQILGQGPKLLIQFQNNGVVDDSQLPKDRFSAERLKGVDSTLKIQPAKLEDSAVYLCASCGGTGPQETQYFGPGTRLLVL.

V is TRBV6-6 and J is TRBJ1-1; TRBD1 matches 9 bases. Trimming took 4 bases from V and 6 from J; bases not matched to a gene: 9. CDR1 and CDR2 from the germline V gene are MNHNY and SVGAGI (reference sequence). This CDR3 has 15 residues. CDR3 nucleotides: TGTGCCAGCAGTTGGACCGGGACAGGGAGGGCTGAAGCTTTCTTT. Translating gives CASSWTGTGRAEAFF.

This sequence joins TRBV28 and TRBJ1-1, with D tentatively TRBD1 (6 bases). The CDR3 length is 12 residues. Germline lookup yields CDR1 MDHEN and CDR2 SYDVKM. V dropped 3 bases and J dropped 9 bases, with 11 bases sitting between them. DNA for the CDR3: TGTGCCAGCAGTTTTGGGGGGCGCAAAGCTTTCTTT. Amino acid sequence: CASSFGGRKAFF.

V is TRBV7-8 and J is TRBJ2-4; 9 positions agree with TRBD1. The CDR3 extends over 13 amino acids. V was pared by 5 bases and J by 8 bases, with 4 bases of the junction left unmatched. The germline gives CDR1 SGHVS, CDR2 FQNEAQ. The CDR3 here is CASSRDRADIQYF. The CDR3 DNA is TGTGCCAGCAGCCGGGACAGGGCAGACATTCAGTACTTC. The variable domain in full, completed from reference TRBV7-8 and TRBJ2-4, reads GAGVSQSPRYKVAKRGQDVALRCDPISGHVSLFWYQQALGQGPEFLTYFQNEAQLDKSGLPSDRFFAERPEGSVSTLKIQRTQQEDSAVYLCASSRDRADIQYFGAGTRLSVL.

The rearrangement links TRBV11-3 to TRBJ2-3; D is tentatively TRBD1 or TRBD2 (6 bases each). V gave up 1 base and J gave up 13 bases, with 12 bases separating them. The CDR3 runs 12 residues. Germline lookup yields CDR1 SGHNT and CDR2 YENEEA. This CDR3 is CASSLANGGEYF. Here the CDR3 DNA reads TGTGCCAGCAGCTTAGCCAACGGGGGCGAGTATTTT.

The chain has TRBV7-2 and TRBJ1-1; D gene ambiguous. Germline V gene data show CDR1 as SGHTA and CDR2 as FQGNSA. The CDR3 runs 14 residues. V shed 5 bases and J shed 1 base, with 11 bases lying between them. CDR3 nucleotides: TGTGCCAGCAGCCTCGTCCCCGCGAACACTGAAGCTTTCTTT. The encoded protein is CASSLVPANTEAFF.

The sample holds one count of this clone. The chain uses TRBV6-4 and TRBJ2-2, with a possible D match to TRBD1 (6 bases). Trimming removed 3 bases from V and 5 bases from J, with 10 bases in between. The germline V gene has CDR1 MRHNA and CDR2 SNTAGT. The CDR3 extends over 14 amino acids. The CDR3: CASSEQQGTGELFF. CDR3 bases: TGTGCCAGCAGTGAGCAACAGGGAACCGGGGAGCTGTTTTTT.

The chain employs TRBV6-1 and TRBJ1-4; TRBD1 matches at 7 bases. Germline V gene sequence: CDR1 MNHNS, CDR2 SASEGT. The V segment lost 7 bases and the J segment 7 bases; nucleotides outside the gene matches: 9. CDR3 length: 14 residues. The CDR3 is CASTRQGSAEKLFF. CDR3 DNA sequence: TGTGCCAGCACCCGACAGGGTTCGGCTGAAAAACTGTTTTTT.

The genes are TRBV28 and TRBJ1-1; no definite D call. Trimming removed 6 bases at V and 5 bases at J, with 4 bases between. The CDR3 length is 10 residues. Germline V gives CDR1 MDHEN, CDR2 SYDVKM. The CDR3, as DNA: TGTGCCAGCAGAGGAACTGAAGCTTTCTTT. Encoded protein: CASRGTEAFF.

The V call is TRBV11-2, the J call TRBJ1-4; 8 nucleotides match TRBD1. This CDR3 spans 15 amino acids. The V gene's germline CDR1 is SGHAT and CDR2 FQNNGV. V shed 0 bases, J shed 8 bases, and the junction held 5 bases outside the gene matches. This chain's CDR3 is CASSLDTGGGEKLFF. Written as DNA, the CDR3 is TGTGCCAGCAGCTTAGATACAGGGGGAGGCGAAAAACTGTTTTTT.

The chain carries TRBV2 and TRBJ2-3, with 15 bases lining up with TRBD2. The trim removed 11 bases at V and 0 bases at J, leaving 6 bases unmatched. Germline V gives CDR1 SNHLY, CDR2 FYNNEI. This CDR3 has 16 residues. In DNA form, the CDR3 reads TGTGCCTACAGGACTAGCGGGGGGGCTAGCACAGATACGCAGTATTTT. It codes for CAYRTSGGASTDTQYF.

The gene calls are TRBV27 and TRBJ1-5, with D maybe TRBD1 (6 bases). The CDR3 is 15 residues long. Germline CDR1 and CDR2: MNHEY and SMNVEV (reference sequence). Trimming took off 2 bases at V and 5 bases at J, with 13 bases between the two ends. The CDR3 sequence: CASSLKTGQDQPQHF. CDR3 DNA: TGTGCCAGCAGTTTAAAGACAGGTCAGGATCAGCCCCAGCATTTT.

This chain connects TRBV5-5 to TRBJ2-2; 13 bases line up with TRBD2. The CDR3 totals 18 residues. V was pared by 2 bases and J by 7 bases, with 11 bases of the junction left unmatched. Germline CDR1 and CDR2: SGHKS and YYEKEE (reference sequence). The CDR3 DNA reads as TGTGCCAGCAGCTTATCCGGGACTAGCGGGATAGTTGGCGGGGAGCTGTTTTTT. Its protein product is CASSLSGTSGIVGGELFF. The full variable domain, in which reference TRBV5-5 and TRBJ2-2 provide the parts outside the CDR3, is DAGVTQSPTHLIKTRGQQVTLRCSPISGHKSVSWYQQVLGQGPQFIFQYYEKEERGRGNFPDRFSARQFPNYSSELNVNALLLGDSALYLCASSLSGTSGIVGGELFFGEGSRLTVL.

The rearrangement joins TRBV28 to TRBJ2-6; D might be TRBD1 (6 bases). V shed 10 bases and J shed 4 bases, with 17 bases lying between them. Germline lookup yields CDR1 MDHEN and CDR2 SYDVKM. The CDR3 totals 15 residues. For the CDR3, the DNA is TGTGCCACCCTACCCCCAGGGGACGGGGCCAACGTCCTGACTTTC. It translates to CATLPPGDGANVLTF.

The chain has TRBV28 and TRBJ1-1, with 7 bases matching TRBD1. The CDR3 consists of 16 residues. The germline V gene encodes CDR1 MDHEN and CDR2 SYDVKM. Trimming took 6 bases from V and 1 from J; bases not matched to a gene: 11. This CDR3 reads CASSQTPGQQNTEAFF. CDR3 bases: TGTGCCAGCAGCCAAACGCCGGGACAGCAGAACACTGAAGCTTTCTTT.

J is TRBJ2-7 and V is TRBV10-3; 9 bases line up with TRBD2. CDR3 length: 14 amino acids. Germline V lookup: CDR1 ENHRY, CDR2 SYGVKD. V dropped 7 bases and J dropped 2; count of bases not matched to a gene: 6. CDR3 residues: CAIKASGNTYEQYF. For the CDR3, the DNA is TGTGCCATCAAGGCTAGCGGGAATACCTACGAGCAGTACTTC.